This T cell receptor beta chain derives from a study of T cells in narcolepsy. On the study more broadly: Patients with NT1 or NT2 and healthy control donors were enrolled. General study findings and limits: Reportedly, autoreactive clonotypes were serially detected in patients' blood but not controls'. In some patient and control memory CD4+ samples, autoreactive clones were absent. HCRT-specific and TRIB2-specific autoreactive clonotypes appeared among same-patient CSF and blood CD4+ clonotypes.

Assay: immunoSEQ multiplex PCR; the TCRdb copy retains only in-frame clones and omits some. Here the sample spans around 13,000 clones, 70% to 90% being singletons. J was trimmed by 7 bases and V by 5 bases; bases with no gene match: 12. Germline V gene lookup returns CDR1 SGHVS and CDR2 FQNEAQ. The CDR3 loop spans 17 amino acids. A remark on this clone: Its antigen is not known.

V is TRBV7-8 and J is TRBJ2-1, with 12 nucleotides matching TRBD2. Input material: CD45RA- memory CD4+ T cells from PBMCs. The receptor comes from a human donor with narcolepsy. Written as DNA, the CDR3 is TGTGCCAGCAGCCCACCTCTGGGACTAGCGGGTGGTAATGAGCAGTTCTTC. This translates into CASSPPLGLAGGNEQFF. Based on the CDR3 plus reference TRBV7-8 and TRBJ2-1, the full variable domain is GAGVSQSPRYKVAKRGQDVALRCDPISGHVSLFWYQQALGQGPEFLTYFQNEAQLDKSGLPSDRFFAERPEGSVSTLKIQRTQQEDSAVYLCASSPPLGLAGGNEQFFGPGTRLTVL.